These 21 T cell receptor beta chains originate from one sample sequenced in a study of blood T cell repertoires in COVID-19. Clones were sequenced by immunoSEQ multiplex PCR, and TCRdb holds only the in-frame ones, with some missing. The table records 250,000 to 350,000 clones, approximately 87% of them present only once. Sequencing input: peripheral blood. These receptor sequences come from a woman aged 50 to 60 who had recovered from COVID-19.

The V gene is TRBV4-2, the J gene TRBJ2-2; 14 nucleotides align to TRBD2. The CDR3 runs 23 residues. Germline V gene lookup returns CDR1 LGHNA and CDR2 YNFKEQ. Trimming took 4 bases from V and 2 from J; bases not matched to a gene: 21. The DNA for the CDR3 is TGTGCCAGCAGCCCCACCACGGGACAGGGCGGACTAGCGGGAGGATCTAACACCGGGGAGCTGTTTTTT. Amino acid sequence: CASSPTTGQGGLAGGSNTGELFF.

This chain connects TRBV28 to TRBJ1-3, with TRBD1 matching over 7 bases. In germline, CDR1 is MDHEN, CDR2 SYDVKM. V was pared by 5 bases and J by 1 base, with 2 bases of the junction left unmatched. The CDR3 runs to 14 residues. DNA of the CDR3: TGTGCCAGCAGTCCACAGGGGTCTGGAAACACCATATATTTT. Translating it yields CASSPQGSGNTIYF.

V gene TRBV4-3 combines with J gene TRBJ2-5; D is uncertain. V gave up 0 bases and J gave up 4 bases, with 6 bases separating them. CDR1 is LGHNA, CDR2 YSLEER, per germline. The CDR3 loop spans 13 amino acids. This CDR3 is CASSQDTGETQYF. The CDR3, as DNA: TGCGCCAGCAGCCAAGATACGGGAGAGACCCAGTACTTC.

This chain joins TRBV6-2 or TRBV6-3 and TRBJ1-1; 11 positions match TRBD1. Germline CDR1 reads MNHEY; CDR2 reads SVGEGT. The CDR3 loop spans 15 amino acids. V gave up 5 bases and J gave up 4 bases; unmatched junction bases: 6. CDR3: CASSISGTGGTEAFF. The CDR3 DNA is TGTGCCAGCAGTATATCCGGGACAGGGGGCACTGAAGCTTTCTTT.

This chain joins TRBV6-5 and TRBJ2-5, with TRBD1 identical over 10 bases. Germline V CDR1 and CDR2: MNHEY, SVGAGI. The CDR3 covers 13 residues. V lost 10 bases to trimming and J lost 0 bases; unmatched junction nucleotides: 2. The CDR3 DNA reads TGTGCCACGACAGGGGGCCACCAAGAGACCCAGTACTTC. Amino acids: CATTGGHQETQYF.

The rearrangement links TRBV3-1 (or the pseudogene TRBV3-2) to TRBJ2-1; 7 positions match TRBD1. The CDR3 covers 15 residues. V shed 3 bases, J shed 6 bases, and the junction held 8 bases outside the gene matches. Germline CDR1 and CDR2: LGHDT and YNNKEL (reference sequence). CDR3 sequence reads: CASSQSSRQGNEQFF. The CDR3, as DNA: TGTGCCAGCAGCCAGTCGTCCAGACAGGGCAATGAGCAGTTCTTC.

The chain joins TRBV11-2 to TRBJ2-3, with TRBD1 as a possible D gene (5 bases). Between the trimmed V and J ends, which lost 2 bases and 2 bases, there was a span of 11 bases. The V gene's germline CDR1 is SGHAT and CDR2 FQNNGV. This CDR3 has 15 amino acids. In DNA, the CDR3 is TGTGCCAGCAGCTTAAGGGGCCTCTTCACAGATACGCAGTATTTT. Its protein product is CASSLRGLFTDTQYF.

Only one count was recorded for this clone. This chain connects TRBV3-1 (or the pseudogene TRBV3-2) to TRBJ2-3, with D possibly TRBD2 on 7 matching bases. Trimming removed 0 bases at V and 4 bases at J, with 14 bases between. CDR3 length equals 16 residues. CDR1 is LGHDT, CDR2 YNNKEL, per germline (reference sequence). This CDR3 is CASSQDIAGAADTQYF. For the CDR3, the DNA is TGTGCCAGCAGCCAAGATATTGCGGGGGCGGCAGATACGCAGTATTTT.

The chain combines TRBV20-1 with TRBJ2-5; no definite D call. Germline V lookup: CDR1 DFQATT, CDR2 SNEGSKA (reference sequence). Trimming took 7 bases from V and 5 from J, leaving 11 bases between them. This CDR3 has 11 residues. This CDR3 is CSGEVGETQYF. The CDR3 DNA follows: TGCAGTGGCGAGGTTGGCGAGACCCAGTACTTC.

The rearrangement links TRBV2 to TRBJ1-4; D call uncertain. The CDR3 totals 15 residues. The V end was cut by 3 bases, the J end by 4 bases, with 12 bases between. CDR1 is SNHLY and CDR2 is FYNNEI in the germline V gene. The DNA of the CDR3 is TGTGCCAGCAGTGAGGGCCGGAAGGTTAATGAAAAACTGTTTTTT. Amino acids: CASSEGRKVNEKLFF.

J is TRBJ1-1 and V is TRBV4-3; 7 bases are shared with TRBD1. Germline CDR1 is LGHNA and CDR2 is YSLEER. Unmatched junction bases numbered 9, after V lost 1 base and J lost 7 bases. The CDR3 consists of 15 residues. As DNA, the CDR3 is TGCGCCAGCAGCCAAGTGGAGACAGGGTCCGGTGAAGCTTTCTTT. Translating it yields CASSQVETGSGEAFF.

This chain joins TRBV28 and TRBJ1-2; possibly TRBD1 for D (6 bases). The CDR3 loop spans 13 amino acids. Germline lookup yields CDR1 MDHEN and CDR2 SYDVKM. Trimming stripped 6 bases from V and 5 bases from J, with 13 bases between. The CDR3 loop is CASRLTQGYGYTF. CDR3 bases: TGTGCCAGCAGACTGACCCAGGGGTATGGCTACACCTTC.

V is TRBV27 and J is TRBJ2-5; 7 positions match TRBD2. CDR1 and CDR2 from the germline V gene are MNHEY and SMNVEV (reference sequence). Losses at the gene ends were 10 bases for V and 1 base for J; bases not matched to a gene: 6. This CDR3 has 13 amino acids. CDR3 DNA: TGTGCCACCGCGGGGGTAGTCCAAGAGACCCAGTACTTC. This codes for CATAGVVQETQYF.

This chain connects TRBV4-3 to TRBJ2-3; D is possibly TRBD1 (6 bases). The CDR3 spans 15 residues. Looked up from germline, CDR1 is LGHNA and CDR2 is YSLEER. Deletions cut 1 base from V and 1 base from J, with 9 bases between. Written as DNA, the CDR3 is TGCGCCAGCAGCCAAGCGGCAGGGGGCACAGATACGCAGTATTTT. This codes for CASSQAAGGTDTQYF.

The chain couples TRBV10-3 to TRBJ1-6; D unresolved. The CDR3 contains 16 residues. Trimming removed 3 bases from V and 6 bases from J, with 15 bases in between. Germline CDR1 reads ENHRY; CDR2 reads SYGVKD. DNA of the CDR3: TGTGCCATCAGTGAAACACAGCCCGAAGCTAATTCACCCCTCCACTTT. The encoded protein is CAISETQPEANSPLHF.

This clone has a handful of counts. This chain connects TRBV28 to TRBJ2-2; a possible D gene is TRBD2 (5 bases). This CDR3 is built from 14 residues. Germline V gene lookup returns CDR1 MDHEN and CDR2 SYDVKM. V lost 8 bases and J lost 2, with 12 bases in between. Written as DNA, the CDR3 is TGTGCCAGCGCCGGCGGGTCAAACACCGGGGAGCTGTTTTTT. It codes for CASAGGSNTGELFF.

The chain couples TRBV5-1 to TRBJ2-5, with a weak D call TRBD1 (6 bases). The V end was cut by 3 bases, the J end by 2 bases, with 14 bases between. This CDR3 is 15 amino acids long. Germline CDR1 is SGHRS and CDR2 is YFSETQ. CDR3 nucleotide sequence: TGCGCCAGCAGCTCGTACCGGACAGATCAAGAGACCCAGTACTTC. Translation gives CASSSYRTDQETQYF.

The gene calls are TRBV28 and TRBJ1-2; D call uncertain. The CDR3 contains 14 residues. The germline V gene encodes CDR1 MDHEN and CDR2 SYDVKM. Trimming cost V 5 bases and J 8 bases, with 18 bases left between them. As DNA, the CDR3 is TGTGCCAGCAGTCTAGGAATGGGGAGCTCAGGCTACACCTTC. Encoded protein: CASSLGMGSSGYTF.

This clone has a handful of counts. The CDR3 nucleotides read TGCAGCGCTCTGACAGCCCGGGCAGCTTTCTTT. Its translation is CSALTARAAFF. The rearrangement joins TRBV29-1 to TRBJ1-1; perhaps TRBD1 as D (5 bases). The V gene's germline CDR1 is SQVTM and CDR2 ANQGSEA. The V gene lost 7 bases and the J gene lost 10 bases, with 16 bases spanning the gap. CDR3 length: 11 residues.

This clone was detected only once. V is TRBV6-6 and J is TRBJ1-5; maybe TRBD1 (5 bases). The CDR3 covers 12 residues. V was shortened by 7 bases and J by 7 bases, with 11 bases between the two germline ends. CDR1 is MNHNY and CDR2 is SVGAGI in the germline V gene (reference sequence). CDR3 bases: TGTGCCAGCAACCAAGCAGGGCAGCCCCAGCATTTT. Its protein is CASNQAGQPQHF.

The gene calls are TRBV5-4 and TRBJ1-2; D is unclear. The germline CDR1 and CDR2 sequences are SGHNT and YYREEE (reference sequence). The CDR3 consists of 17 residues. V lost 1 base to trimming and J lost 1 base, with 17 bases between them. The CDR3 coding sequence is TGTGCCAGCAGCTTGTCGCATGGTCGAGGTTATAACTATGGCTACACCTTC. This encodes CASSLSHGRGYNYGYTF.